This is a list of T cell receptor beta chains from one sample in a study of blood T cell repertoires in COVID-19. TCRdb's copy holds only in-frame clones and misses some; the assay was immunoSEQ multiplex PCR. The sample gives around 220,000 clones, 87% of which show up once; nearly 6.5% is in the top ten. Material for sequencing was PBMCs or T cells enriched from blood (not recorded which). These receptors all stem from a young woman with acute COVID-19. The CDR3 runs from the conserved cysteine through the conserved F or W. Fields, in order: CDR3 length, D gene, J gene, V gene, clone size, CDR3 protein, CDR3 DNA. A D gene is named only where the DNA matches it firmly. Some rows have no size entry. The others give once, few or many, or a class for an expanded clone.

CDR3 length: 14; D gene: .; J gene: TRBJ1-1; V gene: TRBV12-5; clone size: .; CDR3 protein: CASGLDGAGTEAFF; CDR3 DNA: TGTGCTAGTGGTTTGGATGGGGCGGGAACTGAAGCTTTCTTT
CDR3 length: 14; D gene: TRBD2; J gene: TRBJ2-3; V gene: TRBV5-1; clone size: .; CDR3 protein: CASSFGTTTDTQYF; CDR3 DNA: TGCGCCAGCAGCTTTGGGACTACCACAGATACGCAGTATTTT
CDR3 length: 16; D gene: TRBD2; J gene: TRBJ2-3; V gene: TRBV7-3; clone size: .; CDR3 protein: CASSSHSGGSTDTQYF; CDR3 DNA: TGTGCCAGCAGCTCCCATAGCGGGGGTAGCACAGATACGCAGTATTTT
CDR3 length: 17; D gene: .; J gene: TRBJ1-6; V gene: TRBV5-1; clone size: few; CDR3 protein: CASSLDQGSILGSPLHF; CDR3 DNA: TGCGCCAGCAGCTTGGATCAGGGGTCAATTCTGGGTTCACCCCTCCACTTT
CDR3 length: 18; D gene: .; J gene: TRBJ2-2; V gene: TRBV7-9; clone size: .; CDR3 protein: CASSSTTLPDREDGELFF; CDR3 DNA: TGTGCCAGCAGCTCCACCACGCTCCCAGACAGGGAGGACGGGGAGCTGTTTTTT
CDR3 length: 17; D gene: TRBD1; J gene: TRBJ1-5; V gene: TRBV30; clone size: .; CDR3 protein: CAWSRDRGLNSNQPQHF; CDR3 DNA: TGTGCCTGGAGCCGGGACAGGGGCTTGAATAGCAATCAGCCCCAGCATTTT
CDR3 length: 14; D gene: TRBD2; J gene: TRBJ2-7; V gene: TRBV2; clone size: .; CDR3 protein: CASKSSGTTYEQYF; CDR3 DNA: TGTGCCAGCAAGTCTAGCGGGACTACCTACGAGCAGTACTTC
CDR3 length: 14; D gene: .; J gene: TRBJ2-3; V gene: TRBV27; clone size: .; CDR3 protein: CASSLLAGTDTQYF; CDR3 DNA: TGTGCCAGCAGTTTGCTAGCCGGCACAGATACGCAGTATTTT
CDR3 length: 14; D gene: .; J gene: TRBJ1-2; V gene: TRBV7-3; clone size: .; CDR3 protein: CASSPSRGTYGYTF; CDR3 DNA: TGTGCCAGCAGCCCCAGTCGGGGGACCTATGGCTACACCTTC
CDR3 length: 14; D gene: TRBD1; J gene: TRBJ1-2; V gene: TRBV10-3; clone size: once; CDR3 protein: CAISDAGTEYGYTF; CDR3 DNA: TGTGCCATCAGTGATGCCGGGACAGAGTATGGCTACACCTTC
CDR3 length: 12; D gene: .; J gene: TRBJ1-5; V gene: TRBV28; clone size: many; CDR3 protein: CASRPGEQPQHF; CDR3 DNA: TGTGCCAGCAGACCAGGGGAACAGCCCCAGCATTTT
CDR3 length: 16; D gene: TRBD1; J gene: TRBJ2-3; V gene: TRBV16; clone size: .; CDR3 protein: CASSQIRGRGTDTQYF; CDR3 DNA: TGTGCCAGCAGCCAAATCAGGGGGCGAGGCACAGATACGCAGTATTTT
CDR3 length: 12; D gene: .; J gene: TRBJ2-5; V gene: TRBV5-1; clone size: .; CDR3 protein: CASSNGAGSQYF; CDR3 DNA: TGCGCCAGCAGCAACGGTGCGGGATCCCAGTACTTC
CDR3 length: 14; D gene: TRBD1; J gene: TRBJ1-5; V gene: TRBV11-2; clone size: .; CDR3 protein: CASSQGQGLWPQHF; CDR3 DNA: TGTGCCAGCAGCCAGGGACAGGGGCTATGGCCCCAGCATTTT
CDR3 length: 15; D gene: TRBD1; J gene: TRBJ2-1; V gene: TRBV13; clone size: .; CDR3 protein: CASTHLRDSRNEQFF; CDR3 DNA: TGTGCCAGCACCCACCTCCGGGACAGCCGCAATGAGCAGTTCTTC
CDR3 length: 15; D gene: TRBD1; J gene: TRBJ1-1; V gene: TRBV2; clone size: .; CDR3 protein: CASRESQGVIREAFF; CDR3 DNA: TGTGCCAGCAGAGAATCACAGGGGGTAATTCGGGAAGCTTTCTTT
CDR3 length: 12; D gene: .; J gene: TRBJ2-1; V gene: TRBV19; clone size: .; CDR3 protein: CASSLLGYEQFF; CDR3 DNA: TGTGCCAGTAGTTTACTAGGTTATGAGCAGTTCTTC
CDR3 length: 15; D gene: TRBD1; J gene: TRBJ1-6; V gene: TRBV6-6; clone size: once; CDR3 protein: CASRKPGQNNSPLHF; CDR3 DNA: TGTGCCAGCAGAAAACCGGGACAGAATAATTCACCCCTCCACTTT
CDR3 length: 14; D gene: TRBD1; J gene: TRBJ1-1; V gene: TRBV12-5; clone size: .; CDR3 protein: CASAQGQGNTEAFF; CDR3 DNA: TGTGCTAGTGCCCAGGGACAGGGGAACACTGAAGCTTTCTTT
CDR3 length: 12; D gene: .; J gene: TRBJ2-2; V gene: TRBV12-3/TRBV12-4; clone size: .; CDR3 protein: CASSWSTGELFF; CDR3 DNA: TGTGCCAGCAGTTGGAGCACCGGGGAGCTGTTTTTT
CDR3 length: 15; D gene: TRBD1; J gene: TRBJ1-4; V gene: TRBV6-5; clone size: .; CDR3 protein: CASSYQGATNEKLFF; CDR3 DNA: TGTGCCAGCAGTTACCAGGGGGCGACTAATGAAAAACTGTTTTTT
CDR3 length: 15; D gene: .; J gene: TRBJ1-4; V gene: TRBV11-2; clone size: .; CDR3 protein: CASSRGGATNEKLFF; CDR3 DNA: TGTGCCAGCAGCCGCGGCGGGGCAACTAATGAAAAACTGTTTTTT
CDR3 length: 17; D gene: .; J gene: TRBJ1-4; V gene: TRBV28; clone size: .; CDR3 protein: CASSLEARGGLREKLFF; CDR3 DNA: TGTGCCAGCAGTTTAGAAGCTAGGGGAGGACTCCGTGAAAAACTGTTTTTT
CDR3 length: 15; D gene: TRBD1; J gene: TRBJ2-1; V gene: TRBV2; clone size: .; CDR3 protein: CASATGTGRRNEQFF; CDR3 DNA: TGTGCCAGCGCAACCGGGACAGGGAGGCGGAATGAGCAGTTCTTC
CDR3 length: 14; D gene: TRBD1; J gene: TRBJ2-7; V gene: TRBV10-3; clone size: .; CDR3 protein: CAISERQGSYEQYF; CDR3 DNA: TGTGCCATCAGTGAGAGACAGGGATCCTACGAGCAGTACTTC
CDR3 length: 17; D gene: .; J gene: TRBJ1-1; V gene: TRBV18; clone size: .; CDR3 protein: CASSPIELQGMNTEAFF; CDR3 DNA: TGTGCCAGCTCACCAATAGAACTACAGGGCATGAACACTGAAGCTTTCTTT
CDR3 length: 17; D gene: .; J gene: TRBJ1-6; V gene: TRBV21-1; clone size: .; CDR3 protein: CASSKARPPLGNSPLHF; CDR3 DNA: TGTGCCAGCAGCAAAGCCAGGCCTCCTCTCGGAAATTCACCCCTCCACTTT
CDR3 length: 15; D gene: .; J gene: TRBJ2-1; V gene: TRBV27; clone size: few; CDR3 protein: CASSSHQGRAASQFF; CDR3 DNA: TGTGCCAGCAGTTCCCATCAGGGCAGGGCGGCCTCGCAGTTCTTC
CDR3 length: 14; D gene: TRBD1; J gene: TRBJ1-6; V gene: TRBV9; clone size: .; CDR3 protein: CASSAQGGASPLHF; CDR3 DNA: TGTGCCAGCAGCGCCCAGGGGGGTGCTTCACCCCTCCACTTT
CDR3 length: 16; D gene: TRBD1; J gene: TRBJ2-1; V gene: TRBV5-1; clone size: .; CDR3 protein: CASSVLGTGESNEQFF; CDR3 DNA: TGCGCCAGCTCCGTGCTGGGGACAGGGGAAAGTAATGAGCAGTTCTTC
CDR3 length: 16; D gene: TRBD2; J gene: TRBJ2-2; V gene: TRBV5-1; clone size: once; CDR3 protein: CASSLLGAGVPGELFF; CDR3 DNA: TGCGCCAGCAGCCTCCTGGGAGCGGGAGTCCCCGGGGAGCTGTTTTTT
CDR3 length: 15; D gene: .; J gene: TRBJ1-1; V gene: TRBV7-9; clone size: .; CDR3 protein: CASSLIGAGNTEAFF; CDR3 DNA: TGTGCCAGCAGCTTAATAGGGGCAGGCAACACTGAAGCTTTCTTT
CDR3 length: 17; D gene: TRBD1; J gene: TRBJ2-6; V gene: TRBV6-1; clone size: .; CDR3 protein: CASSATTGISGANVLTF; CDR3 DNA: TGTGCCAGCAGTGCTACGACAGGGATCTCTGGGGCCAACGTCCTGACTTTC
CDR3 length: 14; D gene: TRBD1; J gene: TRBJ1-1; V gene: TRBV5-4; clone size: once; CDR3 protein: CASSKGQLNTEAFF; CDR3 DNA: TGTGCCAGCAGTAAGGGACAGCTGAACACTGAAGCTTTCTTT
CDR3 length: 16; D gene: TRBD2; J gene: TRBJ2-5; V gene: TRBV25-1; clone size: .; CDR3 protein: CASSEFERGGPETQYF; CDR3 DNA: TGTGCCAGCAGTGAATTCGAGCGGGGGGGCCCAGAGACCCAGTACTTC
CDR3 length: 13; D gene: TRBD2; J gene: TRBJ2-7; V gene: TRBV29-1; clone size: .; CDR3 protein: CSVELADSYEQYF; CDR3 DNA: TGCAGCGTTGAACTAGCGGACTCCTACGAGCAGTACTTC
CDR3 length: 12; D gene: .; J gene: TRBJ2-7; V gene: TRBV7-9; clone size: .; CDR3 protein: CASSSRDFEQYF; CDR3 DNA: TGTGCCAGCAGCTCCAGGGATTTCGAGCAGTACTTC
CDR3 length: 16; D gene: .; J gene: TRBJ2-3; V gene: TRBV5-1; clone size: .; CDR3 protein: CASSPGGTARGDTQYF; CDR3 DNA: TGCGCCAGCAGCCCCGGCGGGACGGCCCGTGGGGATACGCAGTATTTT
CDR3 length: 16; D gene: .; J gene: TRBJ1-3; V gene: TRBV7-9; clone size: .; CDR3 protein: CASSTPGTRSGNTIYF; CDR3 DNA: TGTGCCAGCAGCACTCCCGGGACACGCTCTGGAAACACCATATATTTT
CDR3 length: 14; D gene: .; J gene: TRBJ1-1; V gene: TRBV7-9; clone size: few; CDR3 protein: CASSLVQENTEAFF; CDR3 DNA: TGTGCCAGCAGCTTAGTCCAGGAGAACACTGAAGCTTTCTTT
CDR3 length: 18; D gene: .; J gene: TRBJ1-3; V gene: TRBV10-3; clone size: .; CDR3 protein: CAISESNPPYSSGNTIYF; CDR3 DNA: TGTGCCATCAGTGAGTCGAATCCGCCCTATAGCTCTGGAAACACCATATATTTT
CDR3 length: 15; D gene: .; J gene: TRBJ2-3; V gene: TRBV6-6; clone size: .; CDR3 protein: CASSYSRTGTDTQYF; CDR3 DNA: TGTGCCAGCAGTTACTCTAGGACAGGCACAGATACGCAGTATTTT
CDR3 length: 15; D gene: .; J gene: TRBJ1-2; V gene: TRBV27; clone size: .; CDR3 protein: CASRRTAGGDYGYTF; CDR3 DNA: TGTGCCAGCAGGAGGACAGCCGGGGGGGACTATGGCTACACCTTC
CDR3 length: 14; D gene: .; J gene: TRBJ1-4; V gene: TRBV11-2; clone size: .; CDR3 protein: CASSFLSANEKLFF; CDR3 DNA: TGTGCCAGCAGCTTTCTTTCGGCTAATGAAAAACTGTTTTTT
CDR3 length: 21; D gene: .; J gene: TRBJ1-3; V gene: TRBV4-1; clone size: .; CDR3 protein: CASSHSSPGRSAGGSGNTIYF; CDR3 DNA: TGCGCCAGCAGCCACTCCAGCCCCGGACGGTCAGCCGGGGGCTCTGGAAACACCATATATTTT
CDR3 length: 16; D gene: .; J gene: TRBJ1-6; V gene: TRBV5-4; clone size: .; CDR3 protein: CASSLRGSTYNSPLHF; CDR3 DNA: TGTGCCAGCAGCTTGAGGGGGAGCACCTATAATTCACCCCTCCACTTT
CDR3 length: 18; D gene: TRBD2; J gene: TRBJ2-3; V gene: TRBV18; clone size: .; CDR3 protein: CASSRGLAGGRGTDTQYF; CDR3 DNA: TGTGCCAGCTCGCGAGGACTAGCGGGAGGGCGAGGCACAGATACGCAGTATTTT
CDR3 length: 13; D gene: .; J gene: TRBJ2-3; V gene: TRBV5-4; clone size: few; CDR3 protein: CASSLEGADTQYF; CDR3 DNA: TGTGCCAGCAGCTTGGAAGGGGCAGATACGCAGTATTTT
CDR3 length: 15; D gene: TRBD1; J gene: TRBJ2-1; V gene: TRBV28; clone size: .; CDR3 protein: CASSQGADYYNEQFF; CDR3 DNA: TGTGCCAGCAGCCAGGGGGCGGATTACTACAATGAGCAGTTCTTC
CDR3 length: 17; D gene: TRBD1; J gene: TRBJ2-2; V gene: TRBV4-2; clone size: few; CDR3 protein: CASSQKTGGTYVGELFF; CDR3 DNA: TGTGCCAGCAGCCAGAAAACAGGGGGCACGTATGTCGGGGAGCTGTTTTTT
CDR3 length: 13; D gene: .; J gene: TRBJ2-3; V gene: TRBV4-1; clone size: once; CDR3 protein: CASSRAGSDTQYF; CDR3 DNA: TGCGCCAGCAGCCGGGCGGGATCAGATACGCAGTATTTT
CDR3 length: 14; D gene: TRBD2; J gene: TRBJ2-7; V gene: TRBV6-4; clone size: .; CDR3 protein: CASRSLAGLGEQYF; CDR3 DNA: TGTGCCAGCAGATCCCTAGCGGGCCTAGGGGAGCAGTACTTC
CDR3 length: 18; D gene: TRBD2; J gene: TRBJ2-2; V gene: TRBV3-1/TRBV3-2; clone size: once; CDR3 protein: CASSQVLPSGGNTGELFF; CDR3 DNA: TGTGCCAGCAGCCAAGTACTCCCTAGCGGGGGCAACACCGGGGAGCTGTTTTTT